One sample yielded the 22 T cell receptor beta chains listed below, sequenced in a study of T cells in localized non-small cell lung cancer. Repertoires were generated with immunoSEQ multiplex PCR, while TCRdb's copy carries only in-frame clones and drops some. The repertoire holds 100,000 to 150,000 clones, with around 89% as singletons. This specimen was peripheral blood, taken before any cancer treatment. These receptors were taken from a female donor of 60 years or more with stage I lung adenocarcinoma.

This clone has only one observation. V usage is TRBV7-9 and J usage is TRBJ2-7; no clear D gene. Trimming took 3 bases from V and 6 from J, leaving 12 bases between them. The CDR3 loop spans 13 amino acids. Germline-derived CDR1 and CDR2 are SEHNR and FQNEAQ (reference sequence). The CDR3 loop reads CASSFRDGSEQYF. The CDR3, as DNA: TGTGCCAGCAGCTTTAGAGATGGCTCCGAGCAGTACTTC.

The gene calls are TRBV19 and TRBJ2-1; 12 bases agree with TRBD2. The CDR3 spans 14 residues. V lost 2 bases, J lost 13 bases, and 6 bases stayed unmatched. CDR1 is LNHDA and CDR2 is SQIVND in the germline V gene (reference sequence). CDR3 sequence reads: CASSISGLAGYQFF. The CDR3 nucleotides read TGTGCCAGTAGTATATCAGGACTAGCGGGATATCAGTTCTTC.

The chain uses TRBV28 and TRBJ1-3; 11 positions match TRBD1. J gave up 6 bases and V 5 bases, and 3 bases lay outside the gene matches. CDR1 and CDR2 from the germline V gene are MDHEN and SYDVKM. The CDR3 is made up of 14 amino acids. The CDR3 DNA follows: TGTGCCAGCAGTGGGACAGGGGGGAAAAACACCATATATTTT. Protein product: CASSGTGGKNTIYF.

The genes are TRBV28 and TRBJ2-5, with TRBD1 matching over 9 bases. CDR1 MDHEN and CDR2 SYDVKM come from the germline V gene. CDR3 length: 14 residues. V lost 6 bases and J lost 5; bases outside the gene matches: 7. CDR3 nucleotides: TGTGCCAGCAGCACAGGGGGCTACGGGGAGACCCAGTACTTC. Amino acids: CASSTGGYGETQYF.

The chain employs TRBV21-1 and TRBJ1-2; the DNA was not used to check the table's D call, TRBD1. TRBV21-1 is deemed a pseudogene. The CDR3 is made up of 15 amino acids. The CDR3 sequence is CASSRGQRGDRGYTF. Here the CDR3 DNA reads TGTGCCAGCAGCAGAGGACAGAGAGGGGACCGTGGCTACACCTTC.

This clone was counted once. The rearrangement uses TRBV5-1 and TRBJ2-2; TRBD2 is a possible D gene (6 bases). The CDR3 is 14 amino acids. Germline loops: CDR1 SGHRS, CDR2 YFSETQ. Trimming pared 0 bases from V and 6 bases from J, leaving 9 bases between. The CDR3: CASSLETGAGELFF. For the CDR3, the DNA is TGCGCCAGCAGCTTGGAAACGGGGGCCGGGGAGCTGTTTTTT.

The chain joins TRBV7-9 to TRBJ2-6; D is possibly TRBD1 (5 bases). Germline V gene sequence: CDR1 SEHNR, CDR2 FQNEAQ (reference sequence). Between the trimmed V and J ends, which lost 4 bases and 9 bases, there was a span of 13 bases. The length of the CDR3 is 14 residues. The CDR3 sequence is CASSSYNRFNVLTF. CDR3 sequence (DNA): TGTGCCAGCAGCTCCTATAACAGGTTCAACGTCCTGACTTTC.

The chain is built from TRBV10-1 and TRBJ1-4; the D gene is possibly TRBD1 (5 bases). The CDR3 spans 13 residues. Germline V gene sequence: CDR1 WNHNN, CDR2 SYGVQD (reference sequence). Deletions cut 3 bases from V and 8 bases from J, with 10 bases between. The chain's CDR3 is CASSDRVEEKLFF. Written as DNA, the CDR3 is TGCGCCAGCAGTGACAGGGTGGAGGAAAAACTGTTTTTT.

This clone was seen a few times. The chain recombines TRBV5-1 with TRBJ1-3; D gene unclear. CDR1 SGHRS and CDR2 YFSETQ come from the germline V gene. V was pared by 0 bases and J by 8 bases, with 6 bases between. This CDR3 has 12 residues. The CDR3 coding sequence is TGCGCCAGCAGCTTGGTCGGGGACACCATATATTTT. It is translated as CASSLVGDTIYF.

The chain is built from TRBV28 and TRBJ2-5; no definite D call. Trimming took 2 bases from V and 3 from J, leaving 10 bases between them. Germline CDR1 MDHEN, CDR2 SYDVKM. The CDR3 loop spans 14 amino acids. The CDR3 bases are TGTGCCAGCAGTTTAATCCGGCTCGAAGAGACCCAGTACTTC. Encoded protein: CASSLIRLEETQYF.

V and J are TRBV7-9 and TRBJ2-7, with D hard to call. The germline V gene has CDR1 SEHNR and CDR2 FQNEAQ (reference sequence). CDR3 length: 11 residues. V gave up 7 bases and J gave up 2 bases, with 6 bases separating them. Here the CDR3 reads CASTSPYEQYF. Here the CDR3 DNA reads TGTGCCAGCACGAGCCCCTACGAGCAGTACTTC.

This clone was picked up one time. V usage is TRBV6-4 and J usage is TRBJ2-3; no definite D call. V was pared by 2 bases and J by 4 bases, with 10 bases between. This CDR3 has 14 residues. Germline V gene data show CDR1 as MRHNA and CDR2 as SNTAGT. CDR3 amino acids: CASSDARTSDTQYF. CDR3 sequence (DNA): TGTGCCAGCAGTGACGCGCGGACCTCAGATACGCAGTATTTT.

The CDR3 sequence: CASHPLPLAGETLWYADTQYF. The CDR3 bases are TGTGCCAGCCATCCTCTCCCTCTAGCGGGGGAAACCCTATGGTACGCAGATACGCAGTATTTT. The chain carries TRBV27 and TRBJ2-3, with TRBD2 matching over 10 bases. From germline, CDR1 is MNHEY and CDR2 SMNVEV (reference sequence). V dropped 8 bases and J dropped 4; count of bases not matched to a gene: 27. This CDR3 region has 21 residues.

The chain recombines TRBV5-1 with TRBJ1-1, with a tentative D call TRBD1 (5 bases). The CDR3 has 14 residues. The germline CDR1 and CDR2 sequences are SGHRS and YFSETQ. V was pared by 0 bases and J by 3 bases, with 9 bases between. The CDR3 region is CASSLAGGDTEAFF. The CDR3, as DNA: TGCGCCAGCAGCTTGGCCGGGGGGGACACTGAAGCTTTCTTT.

This clone has more than one count but fewer than ten. The V call is TRBV14, the J call TRBJ2-7; TRBD2 might be the D (5 bases). V shed 4 bases and J shed 3 bases, with 22 bases lying between them. Germline V CDR1 and CDR2: SGHDN, FVKESK. This CDR3 is built from 17 residues. The CDR3 nucleotides are TGTGCCAGCAGCCCCACGAGGCAAGCCTACGAGGGCTACGAGCAGTACTTC. Its translation: CASSPTRQAYEGYEQYF.

The sample holds one count of this clone. The rearrangement uses TRBV5-5 and TRBJ2-3; 13 nucleotides match TRBD2. CDR3 length: 18 amino acids. The germline V gene has CDR1 SGHKS and CDR2 YYEKEE (reference sequence). J gave up 4 bases and V 3 bases, and 11 bases lay outside the gene matches. In nucleotides, the CDR3 is TGTGCCAGCAGCTCCGGGACTAGCGGGACTCGCCGACCAGATACGCAGTATTTT. Translating gives CASSSGTSGTRRPDTQYF.

The chain uses TRBV23-1 and TRBJ1-1; D is perhaps TRBD1 (5 bases). TRBV23-1 is an ORF for which the function is uncertain. The CDR3 is 13 residues long. The V and J ends lost 0 bases and 11 bases respectively, with 13 bases between them. In nucleotides, the CDR3 is TGCGCCAGCAGTCAATCGGGGCATCTCACGGCTTTCTTT. It yields the protein CASSQSGHLTAFF.

This sequence joins TRBV7-3 and TRBJ2-5; 10 bases match TRBD2. The germline gives CDR1 SGHTA, CDR2 FQGTGA. The CDR3 runs to 15 residues. Germline trimming cut 4 bases from V and 4 bases from J; bases unmatched to any gene: 6. The CDR3 here is CASSYRAGGGETQYF. CDR3 coding DNA: TGTGCCAGCAGCTACCGAGCGGGAGGGGGAGAGACCCAGTACTTC.

This chain uses TRBV2 with TRBJ1-1, with a weak D call TRBD1 (5 bases). The CDR3 runs to 14 residues. From germline, CDR1 is SNHLY and CDR2 FYNNEI. Trimming shortened V by 5 bases and J by 9 bases, and 19 bases separated the two germline ends. This chain's CDR3 is CASSPRQRGFQAFF. CDR3 bases: TGTGCCAGCAGTCCAAGACAGAGGGGTTTTCAAGCTTTCTTT.

This chain links TRBV6-1 with TRBJ2-7; D is unresolved. The length of the CDR3 is 13 residues. The germline V and J ends were trimmed by 10 bases and 6 bases, with 19 bases remaining between them. CDR1 is MNHNS and CDR2 is SASEGT in the germline V gene. Written as DNA, the CDR3 is TGTGCCACCCCTTATCCGGCCTCTACCGAGCAGTACTTC. This encodes CATPYPASTEQYF.

The V gene is TRBV30, the J gene TRBJ2-1, with 10 bases that match TRBD2. J was trimmed by 6 bases and V by 5 bases; bases with no gene match: 7. CDR1 GTSNPN and CDR2 SVGIG come from the germline V gene (reference sequence). CDR3 length: 14 residues. DNA for the CDR3: TGTGCCTGGTACCTAGCGGGAGCGGGCAATGAGCAGTTCTTC. Protein sequence: CAWYLAGAGNEQFF. The variable domain in full, completed from reference TRBV30 and TRBJ2-1, reads SQTIHQWPATLVQPVGSPLSLECTVEGTSNPNLYWYRQAAGRGLQLLFYSVGIGQISSEVPQNLSASRPQDRQFILSSKKLLLSDSGFYLCAWYLAGAGNEQFFGPGTRLTVL.

The V and J genes are TRBV11-1 and TRBJ2-5; D may be TRBD1 (6 bases). CDR1 is SGHAT, CDR2 FQDESV, per germline (reference sequence). V lost 1 base and J 4 bases, leaving 19 bases between the germline ends. The length of the CDR3 is 17 residues. The chain's CDR3 is CASSLVGGVNVGETQYF. CDR3 sequence (DNA): TGTGCCAGCAGCTTAGTTGGGGGCGTGAATGTTGGAGAGACCCAGTACTTC.